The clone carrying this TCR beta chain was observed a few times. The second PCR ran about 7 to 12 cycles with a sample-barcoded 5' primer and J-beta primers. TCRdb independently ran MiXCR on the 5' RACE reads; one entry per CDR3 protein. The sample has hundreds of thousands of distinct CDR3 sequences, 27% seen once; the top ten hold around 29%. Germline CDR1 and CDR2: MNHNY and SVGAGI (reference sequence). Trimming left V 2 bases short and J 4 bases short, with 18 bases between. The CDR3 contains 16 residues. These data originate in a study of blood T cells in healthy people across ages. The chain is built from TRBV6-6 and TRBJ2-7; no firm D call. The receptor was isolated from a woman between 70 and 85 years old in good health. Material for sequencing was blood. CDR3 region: CASSYGQSGNRYEQYF. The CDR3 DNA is TGTGCCAGCAGTTACGGTCAGAGTGGAAATCGGTACGAGCAGTACTTC.